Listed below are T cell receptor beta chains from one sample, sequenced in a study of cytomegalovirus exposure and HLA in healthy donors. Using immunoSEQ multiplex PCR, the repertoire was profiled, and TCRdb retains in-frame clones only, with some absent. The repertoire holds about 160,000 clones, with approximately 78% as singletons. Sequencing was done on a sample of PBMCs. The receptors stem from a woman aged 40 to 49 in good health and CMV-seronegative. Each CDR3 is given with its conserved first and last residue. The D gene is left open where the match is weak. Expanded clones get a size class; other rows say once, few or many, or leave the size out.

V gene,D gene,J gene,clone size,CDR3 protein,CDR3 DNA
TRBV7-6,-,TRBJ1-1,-,CASSANRAGMGTEAFF,TGTGCCAGCAGCGCAAATAGGGCAGGGATGGGCACTGAAGCTTTCTTT
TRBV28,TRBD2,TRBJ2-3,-,CASHKRGAPDTQYF,TGTGCCAGCCACAAGCGGGGGGCCCCAGATACGCAGTATTTT
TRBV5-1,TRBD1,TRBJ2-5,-,CASILGDRDEETQYF,TGCGCCAGCATCCTAGGGGACAGGGACGAAGAGACCCAGTACTTC
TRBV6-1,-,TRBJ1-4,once,CASRTREGEKLFF,TGTGCCAGCAGAACCCGGGAAGGCGAAAAACTGTTTTTT
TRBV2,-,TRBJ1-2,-,CASSVSGPSF,TGTGCCAGCAGTGTTAGTGGTCCGAGCTTC
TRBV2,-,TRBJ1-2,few,CASMTALYGYTF,TGTGCCAGCATGACAGCTCTCTATGGCTACACCTTC
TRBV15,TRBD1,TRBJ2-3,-,CATSKRFDPGGITDTQYF,TGTGCCACCAGCAAGAGGTTCGACCCAGGGGGCATCACAGATACGCAGTATTTT
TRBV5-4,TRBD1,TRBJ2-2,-,CASSGQGRRNTGELFF,TGTGCCAGCAGCGGACAGGGGCGCCGAAACACCGGGGAGCTGTTTTTT
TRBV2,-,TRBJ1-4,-,CASSPWGGVIEKLFF,TGTGCCAGCTCTCCGTGGGGGGGAGTCATTGAAAAACTGTTTTTT
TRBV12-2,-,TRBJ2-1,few,CASRLKTSGEYNEQFF,TGTGCAAGTCGCTTGAAGACTAGCGGGGAGTACAATGAGCAGTTCTTC
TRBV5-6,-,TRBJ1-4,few,CASSLVTEKGEKLFF,TGTGCCAGCAGCTTGGTGACAGAGAAAGGTGAAAAACTGTTTTTT
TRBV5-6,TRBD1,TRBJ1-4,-,CASQLDRGTLFF,TGTGCCAGCCAGTTGGACAGGGGAACACTGTTTTTT
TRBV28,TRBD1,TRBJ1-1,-,CASSLSDRDGEAFF,TGTGCCAGCAGTCTATCGGACAGGGATGGTGAAGCTTTCTTT
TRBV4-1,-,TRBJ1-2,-,CASSQQTDIYGYTF,TGCGCCAGCAGCCAGCAGACAGATATCTATGGCTACACCTTC
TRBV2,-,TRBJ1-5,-,CASGQNNQPQHF,TGTGCCAGCGGACAGAACAATCAGCCCCAGCATTTT
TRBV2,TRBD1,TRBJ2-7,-,CASSDGDRVPFEQYF,TGTGCCAGCAGTGACGGGGACAGGGTCCCCTTCGAGCAGTACTTC
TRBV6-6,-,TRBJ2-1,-,CASLISEGRGEQFF,TGTGCCAGCCTCATCAGCGAAGGGAGAGGTGAGCAGTTCTTC
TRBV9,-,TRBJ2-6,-,CASSVEGYGSKSSGANVLTF,TGTGCCAGCAGCGTAGAAGGCTACGGTAGCAAGAGCTCTGGGGCCAACGTCCTGACTTTC
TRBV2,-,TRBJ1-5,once,CASKGDVSNQPQHF,TGTGCCAGCAAGGGGGACGTCAGCAATCAGCCCCAGCATTTT
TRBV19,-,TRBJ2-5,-,CASSSRETQYF,TGTGCCAGTAGTAGTCGGGAGACCCAGTACTTC
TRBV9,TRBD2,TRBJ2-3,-,CASSLTSGGGGTQYF,TGTGCCAGCAGCCTTACTAGCGGGGGGGGAGGTACGCAGTATTTT
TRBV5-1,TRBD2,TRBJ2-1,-,CASRVWTSGNEQFF,TGCGCCAGCAGGGTTTGGACTAGCGGCAATGAGCAGTTCTTC
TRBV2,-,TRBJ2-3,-,CASSDGGVNTDTQYF,TGTGCCAGCAGTGATGGCGGGGTTAACACAGATACGCAGTATTTT
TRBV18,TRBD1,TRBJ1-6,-,CASSPVQGEGNSPLHF,TGTGCCAGCTCACCGGTGCAGGGGGAAGGTAATTCACCCCTCCACTTT
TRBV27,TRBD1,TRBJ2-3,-,CASSTRDRATDTQYF,TGTGCCAGCAGTACCCGGGACAGGGCCACAGATACGCAGTATTTT
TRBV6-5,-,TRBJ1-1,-,CASSYSGHQNTEAFF,TGTGCCAGCAGTTACTCGGGACATCAGAACACTGAAGCTTTCTTT
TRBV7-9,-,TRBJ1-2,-,CASADRTRGNYGYTF,TGTGCCAGCGCAGATAGAACCAGGGGTAACTATGGCTACACCTTC
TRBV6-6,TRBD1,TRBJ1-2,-,CASRDGTGDIYGYTF,TGTGCCAGCAGAGACGGGACAGGGGACATCTATGGCTACACCTTC
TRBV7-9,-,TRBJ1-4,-,CSSSLSAVANEKLFF,TGTTCCAGCAGCTTAAGTGCGGTCGCTAATGAAAAACTGTTTTTT
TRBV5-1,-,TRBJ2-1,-,CASSLGEGGNEQFF,TGCGCCAGCAGCCTGGGCGAAGGGGGAAATGAGCAGTTCTTC
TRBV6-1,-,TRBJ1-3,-,CASSETRVFSGNTIYF,TGTGCCAGCAGTGAAACCAGGGTGTTTTCTGGAAACACCATATATTTT
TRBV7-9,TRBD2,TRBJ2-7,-,CASIKTSGVSYEQYF,TGTGCCAGCATCAAGACTAGCGGGGTCTCCTACGAGCAGTACTTC
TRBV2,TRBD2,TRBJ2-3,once,CASRLSGGTDTQYF,TGTGCCAGCAGACTTAGCGGGGGCACAGATACGCAGTATTTT
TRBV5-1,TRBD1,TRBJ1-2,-,CASSLETGATLPTF,TGCGCCAGCAGCCTAGAGACAGGGGCCACTTTACCAACCTTC
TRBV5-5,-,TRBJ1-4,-,CASSLSPGGEKLFF,TGTGCCAGCAGCTTATCTCCGGGGGGTGAAAAACTGTTTTTT
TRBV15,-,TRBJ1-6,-,CATSKGQPNSPLHF,TGTGCCACCAGCAAGGGACAACCTAATTCACCCCTCCACTTT
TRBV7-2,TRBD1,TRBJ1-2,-,CASSLALGRGPANYGYTF,TGTGCCAGCAGCTTAGCTCTTGGCAGGGGGCCAGCTAACTATGGCTACACCTTC